The text below deals with one T cell receptor (beta chain). Its cognate antigen has yet to be identified. Within one base of it there is no much larger clone, and no base qualities were kept. The data were taken from a study of OX40 agonist ivuxolimab in advanced cancers. Describing the broader study: Ivuxolimab was a fully human IgG2 agonistic monoclonal antibody targeting the costimulatory receptor OX40 (CD134). Intravenous ivuxolimab was administered to patients every 2 weeks at six dose levels: 0.01, 0.1, 0.3, 1.5, 3 and 10 mg/kg. Of the approximately 50 dose-escalation patients, hepatocellular carcinoma was present in around 20, melanoma in around 15, renal cell carcinoma in 9 and head and neck cancer in 9. The dose-escalation cohort was over 70% male with a mean age of about 60 years, ranging from roughly 20 to 85. Prior anti-PD-1, anti-PD-L1 or anti-CTLA-4 therapy was permitted, and approximately 42% of dose-escalation patients had received checkpoint inhibitors. Partial responses occurred in three dose-escalation patients: two with cutaneous melanoma and one with hepatocellular carcinoma. Peripheral TCRbeta sequencing aimed to test whether ivuxolimab altered TCR sequence diversity and caused clonal T-cell expansion. The paper covers the monotherapy dose-escalation part of the phase I ivuxolimab trial, which included N ≈ 57 patients.

The trial excluded patients who had a history of autoimmune disease or who were on systemic immunosuppression. Peripheral blood for TCR sequencing was collected from all dose cohorts at baseline, on cycle 4 day 1, and on cycle 7 day 1. Samples were obtained from an open-label, multicenter, first-in-human phase I dose-escalation trial of ivuxolimab. Adults with locally advanced or metastatic melanoma, renal cell, hepatocellular, or head and neck squamous cell carcinoma were enrolled in the trial. Before TCR sequencing, CD4+ T cells and CD8+ T cells were sorted from peripheral blood as separate populations. For sequencing of the TCRbeta CDR3 region, genomic DNA was extracted from the sorted cells. TCRbeta CDR3 regions were sequenced using the immunoSEQ Assay. TCRdb took this table from immuneACCESS and kept in-frame rearrangements with V and J called. Such tables lack part of the clones; where checked against another copy, unresolved V genes explain under half of the gap, and the rest is unexplained. The sample table lists some 86,000 clones, around nine tenths of them with a count of one. Approximately 1.5% of the sample belongs to the ten largest clones.

According to the germline V gene, CDR1 reads MDHEN and CDR2 reads SYDVKM. Spanning cysteine to phenylalanine, the CDR3 consists of 15 amino acids. CDR3 DNA is the only sequence kept; it has 45 bases, read in frame from the first base. Trimming leaves V shorter by 1 base and J shorter by 3 bases, with the junction holding 6 bases beyond the gene matches. Overall results and qualifications from the work: Low levels of normalized T-cell clonal expansion were also shown by some nonresponding patients. Which antigens the clonally expanded peripheral T cells were specific for was not determined. At doses of 0.1 to 3.0 mg/kg, clonal expansion of both CD4+ and CD8+ blood T cells was observed from baseline to week 6. After ivuxolimab, CD8+ T cells had more expanded clones than CD4+ T cells on average. In partial responders in the 0.1-3.0 mg/kg groups, normalized peripheral clonal expansion was found to be among the lowest, especially among CD8+ T cells.

This material consisted of CD4+ or CD8+ T cells sorted from blood, taken in a trial of the OX40 agonist ivuxolimab. The chain links TRBV28 with TRBJ2-7, with 7 junctional bases fitting TRBD1. The receptor was derived from an adult with an advanced solid tumor such as melanoma, head and neck, liver or kidney cancer. The DNA sequence follows: TGTGCCAGCAGTTTATCCGGAACAGGGGACTACGAGCAGTACTTC. Its coded protein is CASSLSGTGDYEQYF.